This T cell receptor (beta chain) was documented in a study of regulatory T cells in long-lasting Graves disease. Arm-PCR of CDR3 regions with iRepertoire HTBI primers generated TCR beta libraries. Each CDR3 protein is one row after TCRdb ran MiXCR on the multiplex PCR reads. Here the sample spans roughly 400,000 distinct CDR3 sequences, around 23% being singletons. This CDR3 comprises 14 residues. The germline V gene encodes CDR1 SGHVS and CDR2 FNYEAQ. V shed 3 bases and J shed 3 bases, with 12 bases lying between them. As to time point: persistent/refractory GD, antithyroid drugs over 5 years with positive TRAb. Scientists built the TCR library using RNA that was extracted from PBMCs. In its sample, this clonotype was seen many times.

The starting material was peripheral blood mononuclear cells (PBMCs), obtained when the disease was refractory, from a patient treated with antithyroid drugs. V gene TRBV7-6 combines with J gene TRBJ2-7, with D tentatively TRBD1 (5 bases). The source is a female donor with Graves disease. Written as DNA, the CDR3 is TGTGCCAGCAGCTTCCATATAGGGGACTACGAGCAGTACTTC. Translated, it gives CASSFHIGDYEQYF.